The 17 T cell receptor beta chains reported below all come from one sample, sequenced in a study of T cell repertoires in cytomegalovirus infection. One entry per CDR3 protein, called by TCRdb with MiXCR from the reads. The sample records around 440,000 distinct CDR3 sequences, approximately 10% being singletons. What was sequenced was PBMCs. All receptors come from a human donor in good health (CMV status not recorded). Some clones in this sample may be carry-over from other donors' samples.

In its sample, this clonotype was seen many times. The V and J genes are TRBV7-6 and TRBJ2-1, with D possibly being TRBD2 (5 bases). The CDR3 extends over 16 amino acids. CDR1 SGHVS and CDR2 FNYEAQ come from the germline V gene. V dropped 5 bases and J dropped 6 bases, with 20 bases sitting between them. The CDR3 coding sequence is TGTGCCAGCAGCGAAGAGTGGCGGGCCCCGCGCAATGAGCAGTTCTTC. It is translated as CASSEEWRAPRNEQFF.

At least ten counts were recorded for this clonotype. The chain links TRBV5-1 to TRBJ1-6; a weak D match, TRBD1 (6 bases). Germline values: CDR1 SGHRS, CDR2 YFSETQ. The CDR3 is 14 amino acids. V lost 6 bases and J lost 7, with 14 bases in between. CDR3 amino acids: CASTPDRTNSPLHF. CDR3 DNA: TGCGCCAGCACCCCGGACAGAACGAATTCACCCCTCCACTTT.

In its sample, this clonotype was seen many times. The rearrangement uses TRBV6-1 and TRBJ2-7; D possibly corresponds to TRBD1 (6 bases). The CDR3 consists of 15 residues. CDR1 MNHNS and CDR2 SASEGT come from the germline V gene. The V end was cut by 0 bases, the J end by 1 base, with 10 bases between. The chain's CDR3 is CASSEANRESYEQYF. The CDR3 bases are TGTGCCAGCAGTGAAGCGAACAGGGAATCCTACGAGCAGTACTTC.

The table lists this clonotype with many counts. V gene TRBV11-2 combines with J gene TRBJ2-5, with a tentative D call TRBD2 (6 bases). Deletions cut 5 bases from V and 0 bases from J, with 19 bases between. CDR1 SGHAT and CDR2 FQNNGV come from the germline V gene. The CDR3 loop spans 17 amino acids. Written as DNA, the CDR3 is TGTGCCAGCAGCCCGTGGCCTAGCGCAAGCTACCAAGAGACCCAGTACTTC. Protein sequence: CASSPWPSASYQETQYF.

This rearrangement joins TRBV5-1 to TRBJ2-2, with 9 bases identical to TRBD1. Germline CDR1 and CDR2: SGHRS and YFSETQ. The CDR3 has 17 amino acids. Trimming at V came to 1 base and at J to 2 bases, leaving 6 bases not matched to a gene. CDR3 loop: CASSLRGTGKNTGELFF. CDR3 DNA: TGCGCCAGCAGCTTGCGGGGGACAGGGAAAAACACCGGGGAGCTGTTTTTT.

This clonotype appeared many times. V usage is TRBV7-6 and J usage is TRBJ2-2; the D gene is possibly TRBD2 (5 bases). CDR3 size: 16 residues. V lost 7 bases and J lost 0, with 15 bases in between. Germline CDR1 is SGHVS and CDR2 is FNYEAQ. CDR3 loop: CASNSAAGPNTGELFF. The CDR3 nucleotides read TGTGCCAGCAACTCAGCGGCCGGCCCGAACACCGGGGAGCTGTTTTTT.

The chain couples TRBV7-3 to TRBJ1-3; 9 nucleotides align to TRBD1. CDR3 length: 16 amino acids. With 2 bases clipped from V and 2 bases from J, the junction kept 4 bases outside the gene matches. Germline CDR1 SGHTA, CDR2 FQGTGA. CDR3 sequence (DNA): TGTGCCAGCAGCTTAGGACAGGGGAAAACTGGAAACACCATATATTTT. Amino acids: CASSLGQGKTGNTIYF.

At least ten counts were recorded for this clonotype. CDR3 amino acids: CASSYGAGDEKLFF. CDR3 coding DNA: TGTGCCAGCAGTTATGGGGCTGGCGATGAAAAACTGTTTTTT. J is TRBJ1-4 and V is TRBV6-6, with a possible D match to TRBD1 (5 bases). The CDR3 runs to 14 residues. CDR1 MNHNY and CDR2 SVGAGI come from the germline V gene (reference sequence). The V and J ends lost 3 bases and 6 bases respectively, with 11 bases between them.

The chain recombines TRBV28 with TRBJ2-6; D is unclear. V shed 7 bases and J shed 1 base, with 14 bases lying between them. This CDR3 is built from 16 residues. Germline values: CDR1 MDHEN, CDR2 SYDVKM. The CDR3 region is CASTSVGQSGANVLTF. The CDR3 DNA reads TGTGCCAGCACCTCTGTGGGCCAATCTGGGGCCAACGTCCTGACTTTC.

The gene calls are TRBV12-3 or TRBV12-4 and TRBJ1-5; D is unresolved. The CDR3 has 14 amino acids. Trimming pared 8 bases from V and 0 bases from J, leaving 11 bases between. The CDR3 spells CASRPGNSNQPQHF. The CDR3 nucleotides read TGTGCCAGCCGCCCGGGGAATAGCAATCAGCCCCAGCATTTT.

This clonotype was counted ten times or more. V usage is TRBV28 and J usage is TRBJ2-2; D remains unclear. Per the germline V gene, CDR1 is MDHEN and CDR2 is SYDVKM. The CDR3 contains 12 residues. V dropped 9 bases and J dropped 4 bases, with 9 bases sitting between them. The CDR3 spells CASEKSTGELFF. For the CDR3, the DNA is TGTGCCAGTGAGAAGAGCACCGGGGAGCTGTTTTTT.

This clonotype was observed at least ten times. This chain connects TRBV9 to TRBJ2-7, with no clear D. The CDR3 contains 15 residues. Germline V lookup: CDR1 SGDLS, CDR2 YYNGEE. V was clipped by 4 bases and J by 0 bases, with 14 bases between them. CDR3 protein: CASSLDSASSYEQYF. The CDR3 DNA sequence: TGTGCCAGCAGCCTAGACTCTGCCAGCTCCTACGAGCAGTACTTC.

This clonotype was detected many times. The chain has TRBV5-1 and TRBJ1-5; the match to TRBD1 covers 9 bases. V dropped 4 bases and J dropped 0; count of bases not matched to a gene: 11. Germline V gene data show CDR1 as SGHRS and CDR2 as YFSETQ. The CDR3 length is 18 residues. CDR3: CASSPSPGQGYSNQPQHF. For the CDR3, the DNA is TGCGCCAGCAGCCCGAGTCCGGGACAGGGATATAGCAATCAGCCCCAGCATTTT. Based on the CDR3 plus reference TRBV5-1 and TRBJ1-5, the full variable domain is KAGVTQTPRYLIKTRGQQVTLSCSPISGHRSVSWYQQTPGQGLQFLFEYFSETQRNKGNFPGRFSGRQFSNSRSEMNVSTLELGDSALYLCASSPSPGQGYSNQPQHFGDGTRLSIL.

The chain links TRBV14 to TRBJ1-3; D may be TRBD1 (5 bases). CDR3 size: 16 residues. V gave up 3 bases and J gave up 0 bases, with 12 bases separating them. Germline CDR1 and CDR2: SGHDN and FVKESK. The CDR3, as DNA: TGTGCCAGCAGCCAGCAGGGCAGGAACTCTGGAAACACCATATATTTT. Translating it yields CASSQQGRNSGNTIYF.

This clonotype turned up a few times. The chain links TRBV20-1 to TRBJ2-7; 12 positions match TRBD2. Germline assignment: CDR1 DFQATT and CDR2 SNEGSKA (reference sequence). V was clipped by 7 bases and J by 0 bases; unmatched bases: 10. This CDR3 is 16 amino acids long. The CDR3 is CSGCASGRESSYEQYF. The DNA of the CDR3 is TGCAGTGGCTGTGCTAGCGGGAGGGAAAGCTCCTACGAGCAGTACTTC.

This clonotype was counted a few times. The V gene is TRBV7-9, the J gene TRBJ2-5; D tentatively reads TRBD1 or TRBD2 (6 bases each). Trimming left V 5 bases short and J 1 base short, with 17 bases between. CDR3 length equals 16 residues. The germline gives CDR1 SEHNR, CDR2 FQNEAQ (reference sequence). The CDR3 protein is CASSPRGGDPQETQYF. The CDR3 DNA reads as TGTGCCAGCAGCCCCAGGGGCGGGGATCCCCAAGAGACCCAGTACTTC.

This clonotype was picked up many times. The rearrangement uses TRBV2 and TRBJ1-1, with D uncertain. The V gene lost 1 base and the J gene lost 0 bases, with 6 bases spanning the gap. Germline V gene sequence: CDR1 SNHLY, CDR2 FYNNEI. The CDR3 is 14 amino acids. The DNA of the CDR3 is TGTGCCAGCAGTGAAGAGGAGCTGAACACTGAAGCTTTCTTT. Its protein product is CASSEEELNTEAFF.